This TCR beta chain came from a study of early stage breast cancer tumors. Produced via immunoSEQ multiplex PCR; TCRdb's table is partial and in-frame only. This table holds some 28,000 clones, roughly 78% found once. Between the trimmed V and J ends, which lost 3 bases and 2 bases, there was a span of 10 bases. Germline V gives CDR1 KGHSH, CDR2 LQKENI. The CDR3 sequence is 14 residues long. This clone appeared a few times. What was sequenced was blood. The rearrangement uses TRBV18 and TRBJ1-1, with D possibly matching TRBD1 (6 bases). This sequence originates from a person between 60 and 70 years old with breast cancer. CDR3 DNA sequence: TGTGCCAGCTCACCGCGACAGGAAAACACTGAAGCTTTCTTT. Encoded protein: CASSPRQENTEAFF.